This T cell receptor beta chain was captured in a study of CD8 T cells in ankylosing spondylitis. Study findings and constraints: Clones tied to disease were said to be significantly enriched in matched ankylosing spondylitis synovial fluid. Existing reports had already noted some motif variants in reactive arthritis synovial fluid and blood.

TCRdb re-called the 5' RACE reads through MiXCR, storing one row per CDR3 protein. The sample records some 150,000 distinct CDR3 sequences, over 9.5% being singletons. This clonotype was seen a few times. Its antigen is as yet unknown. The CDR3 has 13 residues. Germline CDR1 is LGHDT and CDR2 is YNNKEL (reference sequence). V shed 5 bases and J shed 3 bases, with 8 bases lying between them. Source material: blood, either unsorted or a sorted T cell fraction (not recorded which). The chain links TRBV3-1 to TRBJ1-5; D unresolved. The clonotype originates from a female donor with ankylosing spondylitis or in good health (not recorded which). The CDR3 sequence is CASSNLDNQPQHF. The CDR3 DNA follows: TGTGCCAGCAGCAACCTGGACAATCAGCCCCAGCATTTT.